These 2 T cell receptor beta chains were sequenced from one sample in a study of shared clonotypes between healthy human individuals. TCRdb keeps only in-frame clones here, not all; method: immunoSEQ multiplex PCR. The sample has approximately 640,000 clones; roughly 70% are singletons. The sequenced material came from memory CD4+ T cells sorted from blood. Regarding subset: CD45RA-negative fraction. Every receptor here comes from a woman in her 30s in good health.

This chain connects TRBV14 to TRBJ2-3; D call uncertain. V lost 3 bases to trimming and J lost 6 bases, with 16 bases between them. CDR3 size: 15 residues. CDR1 and CDR2 (germline): SGHDN, FVKESK. The CDR3 is CASSHDNDGPDTQYF. CDR3 nucleotide sequence: TGTGCCAGCAGCCACGACAATGACGGGCCGGATACGCAGTATTTT.

This clone has just a few counts. The chain recombines TRBV5-1 with TRBJ2-7; possibly TRBD1 for D (6 bases). The CDR3 contains 15 residues. CDR1 is SGHRS, CDR2 YFSETQ, per germline. Trimming removed 4 bases from V and 7 bases from J, with 21 bases in between. DNA of the CDR3: TGCGCCAGCAGCCCCGACCCCTGGACAGTAGGGGAGCAGTACTTC. It translates to CASSPDPWTVGEQYF.